The subject of this entry is one TCR beta chain. The table came from immunoSEQ multiplex PCR; TCRdb's copy has only in-frame clones and leaves some out. The table records roughly 46,000 clones, 88% of them present only once. CDR1 and CDR2 from the germline V gene are LGHDT and YNNKEL (reference sequence). The CDR3 runs 15 residues. The ends were cut back, 0 bases at V and 2 bases at J, with 11 bases in the middle. The data derive from a study of blood T cell repertoires in COVID-19. Sample: peripheral blood. The receptor was derived from a man aged 50 to 59 with active COVID-19. The V call is TRBV3-1 (or the pseudogene TRBV3-2), the J call TRBJ2-7, with D possibly matching TRBD1 (5 bases). In DNA, the CDR3 is TGTGCCAGCAGCCAAGATCTGGCAGGGCCCTACGAGCAGTACTTC. Protein: CASSQDLAGPYEQYF.